The T cell receptor (beta chain) under discussion was sequenced for a study of CD8 T cells in ankylosing spondylitis. The V end was cut by 6 bases, the J end by 8 bases, with 11 bases between. CDR3 length equals 12 residues. A single record per CDR3 protein comes from TCRdb applying MiXCR to the 5' RACE reads. The table records roughly 180,000 distinct CDR3 sequences, approximately 13% of them present only once. This clonotype has just a few counts. The TCR originated in a female donor with ankylosing spondylitis or in good health (not recorded which). V gene TRBV12-3 or TRBV12-4 combines with J gene TRBJ2-1; D is perhaps TRBD2 (5 bases). What was sequenced was blood, either unsorted or a sorted T cell fraction (not recorded which). CDR3 protein: CASSPDSDEQFF. The CDR3 nucleotides are TGTGCCAGCAGCCCCGATAGCGATGAGCAGTTCTTC.